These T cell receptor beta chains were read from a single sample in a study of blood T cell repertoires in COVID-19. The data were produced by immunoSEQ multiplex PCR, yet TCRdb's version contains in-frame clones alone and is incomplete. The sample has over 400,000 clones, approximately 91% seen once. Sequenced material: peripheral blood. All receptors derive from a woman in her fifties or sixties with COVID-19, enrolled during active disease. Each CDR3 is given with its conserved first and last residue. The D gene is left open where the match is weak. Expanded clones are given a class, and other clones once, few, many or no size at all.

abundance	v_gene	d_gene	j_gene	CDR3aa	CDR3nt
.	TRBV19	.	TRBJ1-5	CASSTGAGQRWQPQHF	TGTGCCAGTAGTACCGGGGCCGGACAGCGGTGGCAGCCCCAGCATTTT
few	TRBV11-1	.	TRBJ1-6	CASSDDNSYNSPLHF	TGTGCCAGCAGCGACGACAACTCCTATAATTCACCCCTCCACTTT
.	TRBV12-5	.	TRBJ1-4	CASGPGRGFDEKLFF	TGTGCTAGTGGTCCCGGGCGGGGTTTCGACGAAAAACTGTTTTTT
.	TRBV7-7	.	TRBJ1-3	CASSPTGFDTIYF	TGTGCCAGCAGCCCCACGGGGTTTGACACCATATATTTT
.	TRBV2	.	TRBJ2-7	CASRTGTASYEQYF	TGTGCCAGCAGGACGGGGACTGCCTCCTACGAGCAGTACTTC
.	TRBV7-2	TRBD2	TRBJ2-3	CASSSLSGRTDTQYF	TGTGCCAGCAGCTCCCTCAGCGGGAGGACAGATACGCAGTATTTT
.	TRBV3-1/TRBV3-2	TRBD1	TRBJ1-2	CASSPWDRVGGYTF	TGTGCCAGCAGCCCTTGGGACAGGGTGGGCGGCTACACCTTC
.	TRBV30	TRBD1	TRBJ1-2	CAWRRTGNYGYTF	TGTGCCTGGAGACGGACAGGGAATTATGGCTACACCTTC
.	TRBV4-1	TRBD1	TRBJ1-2	CASSLNTGGFNYGYTF	TGCGCCAGCAGCCTGAATACAGGGGGCTTTAACTATGGCTACACCTTC
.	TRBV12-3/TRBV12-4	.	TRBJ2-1	CASRLVEYNEQFF	TGTGCCAGCAGACTAGTCGAATACAATGAGCAGTTCTTC
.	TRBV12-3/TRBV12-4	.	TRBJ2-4	CASSLGIYQYF	TGTGCCAGCAGTTTAGGTATTTATCAGTACTTC
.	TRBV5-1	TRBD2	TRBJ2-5	CASSLWAGGQEETQYF	TGCGCCAGCAGCTTGTGGGCGGGGGGGCAAGAAGAGACCCAGTACTTC
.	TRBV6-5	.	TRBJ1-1	CASSNFRDTEAFF	TGTGCCAGCAGCAACTTCAGGGACACTGAAGCTTTCTTT
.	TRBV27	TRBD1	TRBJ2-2	CASSGRQGGHGELFF	TGTGCCAGCAGTGGCCGACAGGGCGGGCACGGGGAGCTGTTTTTT
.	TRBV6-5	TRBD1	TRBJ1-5	CASSPWTGGRPQHF	TGTGCCAGCAGCCCATGGACAGGTGGACGGCCCCAGCATTTT
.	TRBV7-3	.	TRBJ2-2	CASSPSAGTGELFF	TGTGCCAGCAGCCCTAGCGCCGGCACCGGGGAGCTGTTTTTT
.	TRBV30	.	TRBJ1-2	CAWSVSNYGYTF	TGTGCCTGGAGTGTCAGTAACTATGGCTACACCTTC
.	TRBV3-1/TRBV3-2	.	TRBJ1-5	CASSLTNSNQPQHF	TGTGCCAGCAGTCTGACAAATAGCAATCAGCCCCAGCATTTT
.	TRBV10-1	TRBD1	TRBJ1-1	CASSQQGGTEAFF	TGCGCCAGCAGTCAACAGGGGGGCACTGAAGCTTTCTTT
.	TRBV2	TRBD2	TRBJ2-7	CASRLGLAVYEQYF	TGTGCCAGCAGACTTGGACTAGCGGTGTACGAGCAGTACTTC
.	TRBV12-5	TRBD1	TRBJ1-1	CASGLSDRAGTEAFF	TGTGCTAGTGGTTTGTCGGACAGGGCGGGCACTGAAGCTTTCTTT
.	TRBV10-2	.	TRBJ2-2	CASSESWGGAAGELFF	TGCGCCAGCAGTGAGTCATGGGGGGGGGCCGCCGGGGAGCTGTTTTTT
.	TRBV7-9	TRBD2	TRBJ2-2	CASSQRGGHTGELFF	TGTGCCAGCAGCCAGAGGGGAGGGCACACCGGGGAGCTGTTTTTT
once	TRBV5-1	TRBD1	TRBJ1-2	CASSSGGADYGYTF	TGCGCCAGCTCATCAGGGGGCGCAGACTATGGCTACACCTTC
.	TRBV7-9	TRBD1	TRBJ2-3	CASRHRGYTDTQYF	TGTGCCAGCAGGCACAGGGGCTACACAGATACGCAGTATTTT
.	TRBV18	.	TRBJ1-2	CASSPLQGSIDGYTF	TGTGCCAGCTCACCGCTCCAGGGGTCTATTGATGGCTACACCTTC
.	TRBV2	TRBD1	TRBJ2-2	CASRTLGGGTGELFF	TGTGCCAGCAGGACGTTAGGGGGCGGAACCGGGGAGCTGTTTTTT
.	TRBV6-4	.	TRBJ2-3	CASSEMGADRTDTQYF	TGTGCCAGCAGTGAAATGGGAGCGGACCGCACAGATACGCAGTATTTT
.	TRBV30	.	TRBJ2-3	CAWSVKLDTQYF	TGTGCCTGGAGTGTGAAGCTGGATACGCAGTATTTT
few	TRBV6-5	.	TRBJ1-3	CASHSSGNTIYF	TGTGCCAGCCATAGCTCTGGAAACACCATATATTTT
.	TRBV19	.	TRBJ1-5	CASSIDQRAGQPQHF	TGTGCCAGTAGTATAGATCAGAGGGCAGGTCAGCCCCAGCATTTT
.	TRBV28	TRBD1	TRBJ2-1	CASRTGGSYREQFF	TGTGCCAGCAGGACAGGGGGCTCCTACAGAGAGCAGTTCTTC
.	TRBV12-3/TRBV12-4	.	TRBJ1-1	CASFRGTEAFF	TGTGCCAGCTTCCGGGGGACTGAAGCTTTCTTT
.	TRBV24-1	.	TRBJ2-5	CATSEGPGAEETQYF	TGTGCCACCAGTGAAGGGCCAGGGGCCGAAGAGACCCAGTACTTC
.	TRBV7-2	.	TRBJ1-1	CASSWRNTEAFF	TGTGCCAGCAGCTGGAGAAACACTGAAGCTTTCTTT
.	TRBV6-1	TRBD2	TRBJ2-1	CASSEARLAGSNEQFF	TGTGCCAGCAGTGAAGCTCGCCTAGCGGGGAGCAATGAGCAGTTCTTC
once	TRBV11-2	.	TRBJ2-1	CASSLYRESNEQFF	TGTGCCAGCAGCCTCTACAGGGAGTCAAATGAGCAGTTCTTC
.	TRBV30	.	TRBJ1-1	CAWSWGRGNTEAFF	TGTGCCTGGAGTTGGGGCAGGGGGAACACTGAAGCTTTCTTT
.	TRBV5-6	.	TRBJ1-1	CASSFGIGLPGGAFF	TGTGCCAGCAGCTTCGGTATAGGACTGCCCGGGGGAGCTTTCTTT
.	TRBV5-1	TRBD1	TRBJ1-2	CASSITGTGGDGYTF	TGCGCCAGCAGCATAACTGGGACAGGGGGCGATGGCTACACCTTC
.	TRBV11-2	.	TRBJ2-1	CASSLQGQVEQFF	TGTGCCAGCAGCTTACAGGGTCAGGTCGAGCAGTTCTTC
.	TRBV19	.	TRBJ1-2	CASSIGLDGYTF	TGTGCCAGTAGTATTGGTTTAGATGGCTACACCTTC
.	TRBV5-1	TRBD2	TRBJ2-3	CASSSGLAVYTDTQYF	TGCGCCAGCAGCTCAGGACTAGCGGTCTACACAGATACGCAGTATTTT